Listed below are T cell receptor beta chains from one sample, sequenced in a study of blood T cell repertoires in COVID-19. Here immunoSEQ multiplex PCR was the method, and the copy in TCRdb shows in-frame clones only, minus some. This table holds around 200,000 clones, approximately 86% found once. Sequencing was carried out using peripheral blood. These receptors were obtained from a middle-aged man with active or convalescent COVID-19. CDR3s include the opening cysteine and the closing phenylalanine or tryptophan. D genes are given only for firm matches. Size is stated for part of the rows, as once, few or many counts, or as a class when the clone is expanded.

>NA|TRBJ2-1|NA|TRBV6-2/TRBV6-3
TGTGCCAGCAGTCTCACAGGTTTCAATGAGCAGTTCTTC
CASSLTGFNEQFF
>NA|TRBJ1-1|NA|TRBV18
TGTGCCAGTTTCCGAGACAGACTCTACACTGAAGCTTTCTTT
CASFRDRLYTEAFF
>NA|TRBJ2-3|once|TRBV9
TGTGCCAGCAGCGTAGCTAGAAGCACAGATACGCAGTATTTT
CASSVARSTDTQYF
>NA|TRBJ1-1|NA|TRBV29-1
TGCAGCGTTGCGGGGGACGCTTTCACTGAAGCTTTCTTT
CSVAGDAFTEAFF
>TRBD2|TRBJ2-1|NA|TRBV5-1
TGCGCCAGCAGCCCTCGGACTAGTCGGGATGAGCAGTTCTTC
CASSPRTSRDEQFF
>TRBD1|TRBJ1-5|NA|TRBV7-9
TGTGCCAGCAGCCCGGACAGGGCGGATCAGCCCCAGCATTTT
CASSPDRADQPQHF
>NA|TRBJ2-3|NA|TRBV6-5
TGTGCCAGCGTTCCCGGGGGACCACCCACAGATACGCAGTATTTT
CASVPGGPPTDTQYF
>TRBD1|TRBJ1-6|NA|TRBV30
TGTGCCTGGGCGGACAGGGTCAATTCACCCCTCCACTTT
CAWADRVNSPLHF
>NA|TRBJ1-6|NA|TRBV7-9
TGTGCCAGCAGCTTACAACAGATCTCCTATAATTCACCCCTCCACTTT
CASSLQQISYNSPLHF
>TRBD1|TRBJ2-5|NA|TRBV5-1
TGCGCCAGCAGCCTCGGACAGGGAGAGACCCAGTACTTC
CASSLGQGETQYF
>TRBD1|TRBJ1-3|NA|TRBV5-1
TGCGCCAGCAGCGTAGGGACCTGGGACAGAGAGCCTTCTGGAAACACCATATATTTT
CASSVGTWDREPSGNTIYF
>NA|TRBJ2-5|NA|TRBV4-1
TGCGCCAGCAGCCAATGGCTAGCGAGACAAGAGACCCAGTACTTC
CASSQWLARQETQYF
>NA|TRBJ2-7|NA|TRBV12-3/TRBV12-4
TGTGCCAGCAGGGGTGACATCTCCTACGAGCAGTACTTC
CASRGDISYEQYF
>NA|TRBJ2-3|NA|TRBV10-1
TGCGCCAGCAGTGACGTCGCTAGCCGGGAAGATACGCAGTATTTT
CASSDVASREDTQYF
>TRBD1|TRBJ1-2|NA|TRBV30
TGTGCCTGGAGTTCTGACAGGGGAATTGGCTACACCTTC
CAWSSDRGIGYTF
>NA|TRBJ1-5|NA|TRBV30
TGTGCCTGGAGTGGGGGGCCAGGGCAGCCCCAGCATTTT
CAWSGGPGQPQHF
>NA|TRBJ2-2|NA|TRBV28
TGTGCCAGCAGCCGGGGGACGAACACCGGGGAGCTGTTTTTT
CASSRGTNTGELFF
>NA|TRBJ1-5|NA|TRBV4-1
TGCGCCAGCAGCCAAGATGCGCCTGGAACGGGTCAGCCCCAGCATTTT
CASSQDAPGTGQPQHF
>TRBD1|TRBJ2-1|NA|TRBV28
TGTGCCAGCAGTTCACAGGGGTATGAGCAGTTCTTC
CASSSQGYEQFF
>NA|TRBJ2-3|NA|TRBV7-9
TGTGCCAGCAGCCCCGGGGAGCGGGTTTACACAGATACGCAGTATTTT
CASSPGERVYTDTQYF
>NA|TRBJ2-1|NA|TRBV19
TGTGCCAGTAGTATAGGCTCGGGGCGGGGTGAGCAGTTCTTC
CASSIGSGRGEQFF
>NA|TRBJ1-1|once|TRBV11-2
TGTGCCAGCAGCTTAGCGCGGGGGATGACTGAAGCTTTCTTT
CASSLARGMTEAFF
>TRBD1|TRBJ2-2|NA|TRBV19
TGTGCCAGTAGTGGACAGGCGAACACCGGGGAGCTGTTTTTT
CASSGQANTGELFF
>NA|TRBJ1-1|NA|TRBV30
TGTGCCTGGAAAGGGTTACCAGGGCTGAACACTGAAGCTTTCTTT
CAWKGLPGLNTEAFF
>NA|TRBJ1-5|NA|TRBV11-3
TGTGCCAGCAGCTTAGGGGGAGATCAGCCCCAGCATTTT
CASSLGGDQPQHF
>NA|TRBJ1-2|NA|TRBV18
TGTGCCAGCTCACCAGACCGGGACTATGGCTACACCTTC
CASSPDRDYGYTF
>NA|TRBJ2-4|once|TRBV28
TGTGCCAGCAGTTTCCAAACAGGCGATGGGTCCAAAAACATTCAGTACTTC
CASSFQTGDGSKNIQYF
>NA|TRBJ2-1|NA|TRBV11-3
TGTGCCAGCAGCCCCTGGGGGCGCCGACAATCCTACAATGAGCAGTTCTTC
CASSPWGRRQSYNEQFF
>NA|TRBJ1-5|NA|TRBV30
TGTGCCTGGAAGGACAACCCCTATAGCAATCAGCCCCAGCATTTT
CAWKDNPYSNQPQHF
>TRBD2|TRBJ2-1|NA|TRBV7-9
TGTGCCAGCAGCTTAGAACTAGCGGGGGGGAGAGAGCAGTTCTTC
CASSLELAGGREQFF
>NA|TRBJ2-2|NA|TRBV5-1
TGCGCCAGCAACAGGGAGGGCACCGGGGAGCTGTTTTTT
CASNREGTGELFF
>NA|TRBJ1-1|NA|TRBV2
TGTGCCAGCAAAAACAGGGACACTGAAGCTTTCTTT
CASKNRDTEAFF